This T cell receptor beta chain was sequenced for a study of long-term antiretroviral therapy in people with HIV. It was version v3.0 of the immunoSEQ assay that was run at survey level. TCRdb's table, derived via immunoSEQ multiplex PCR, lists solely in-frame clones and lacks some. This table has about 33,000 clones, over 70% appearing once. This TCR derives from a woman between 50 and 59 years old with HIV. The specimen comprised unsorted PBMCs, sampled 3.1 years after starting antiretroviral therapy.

The CDR3 here is CASSLGPGAGELFF. The CDR3 coding sequence is TGTGCCAGCAGCTTGGGACCAGGGGCCGGGGAGCTGTTTTTT. The chain carries TRBV5-4 and TRBJ2-2; perhaps TRBD1 as D (6 bases). The CDR3 has 14 amino acids. V dropped 0 bases and J dropped 6 bases, with 9 bases sitting between them. Germline V gene sequence: CDR1 SGHNT, CDR2 YYREEE (reference sequence).